Following are 17 T cell receptor gamma chains from one sample sequenced in a study of gamma-delta chains in newborns, infants, children (dated by TCRdb to the late 2010s). The listed sequencing device is Illumina MiSeq. The public reads were reprocessed by TCRdb using CATT, and rows of matching DNA were later combined. In this sample the table shows under 1,300 gamma-chain clones, 3.5% to 5% of which occur a single time. The ten largest clones add up to 20% to 25% of the sample. The source material was blood. The origin of the receptors is a child who was a newborn, infant or young child, either healthy, febrile or measles-vaccinated (not recorded which).

By frequency in the sample, this clone is medium-sized. V is TRGV9 and J is TRGJP. This CDR3 spans 17 amino acids. Germline CDR1 is GITISATS and CDR2 is ISYDGTV (reference sequence). Losses at the gene ends were 2 bases for V and 6 bases for J; bases not matched to a gene: 7. This chain's CDR3 is CALWEAHGELGKKIKVF. In DNA form, the CDR3 reads TGTGCCTTGTGGGAGGCACACGGAGAGTTGGGCAAAAAAATCAAGGTATTT.

This clone occurred a few times. The CDR3 sequence: CALWELRQELGKKIKVF. CDR3 in DNA: TGTGCCTTGTGGGAGCTACGGCAAGAGTTGGGCAAAAAAATCAAGGTATTT. This chain links TRGV9 with TRGJP. V shed 3 bases, J shed 2 bases, and the junction held 4 bases outside the gene matches. This CDR3 has 17 residues. CDR1 GITISATS and CDR2 ISYDGTV come from the germline V gene (reference sequence).

Turning to this clone: A much larger clone lies one base from this, so it may be a read error. The sample holds other DNA sequences that translate to the same CDR3. The chain couples TRGV9 to TRGJP. CDR1 is GITISATS and CDR2 is ISYDGTV in the germline V gene (reference sequence). The CDR3 consists of 17 residues. This CDR3 is CALWESGRELGKKIKVF. The CDR3 DNA sequence: TGTGCCCTGTGGGAATCCGGAAGGGAGTTGGGCAAAAAAATCAAGGTATTT.

On this clone itself: TCRdb attributes to this sequence the protein of a much larger clone, which differs from the DNA translation at residue 11; a read error is likely, and the protein displayed is translated from the DNA. The V gene is TRGV9, the J gene TRGJP. CDR1 is GITISATS, CDR2 ISYDGTV, per germline (reference sequence). CDR3 length equals 16 residues. CDR3: CALWEVLELGEKIKVF. The CDR3 DNA reads as TGTGCCTTGTGGGAGGTGCTGGAGTTGGGCGAAAAAATCAAGGTATTT.

This clone has only a few counts. Germline and junction disagree at one end, which may indicate a read error. CDR3 loop: CALWEDTTGWSKIF. The CDR3 DNA reads TGTGCCTTGTGGGAGGATACCACTGGTTGGTCCAAGATATTT. The J gene is TRGJP1, the V gene TRGV9. This CDR3 spans 14 amino acids. Germline-derived CDR1 and CDR2 are GITISATS and ISYDGTV (reference sequence).

This clone was detected only a few times. The chain has TRGV9 and TRGJP. V lost 2 bases and J lost 6; bases outside the gene matches: 4. This CDR3 is 16 amino acids long. Germline loops: CDR1 GITISATS, CDR2 ISYDGTV (reference sequence). The CDR3 bases are TGTGCCTTGTGGGAGGGGATAGAGTTGGGCAAAAAAATCAAGGTATTT. Translation gives CALWEGIELGKKIKVF.

By proportion, this clone is large. The chain couples TRGV9 to TRGJP. The CDR3 is 18 residues long. J lost 7 bases, V lost 0 bases, and 9 bases had no gene match. Germline assignment: CDR1 GITISATS and CDR2 ISYDGTV (reference sequence). CDR3 sequence: CALWEVLVQELGKKIKVF. The CDR3 DNA is TGTGCCTTGTGGGAGGTGTTGGTTCAGGAGTTGGGCAAAAAAATCAAGGTATTT.

In regard to this clone: TCRdb assigns this DNA the protein of a much larger clone, which departs from its translation at residue 5; this likely reflects a read error, and the protein shown comes from translating the DNA. V and J are TRGV9 and TRGJ1 or TRGJ2. CDR1 and CDR2 (germline): GITISATS, ISYDGTV (reference sequence). The CDR3 covers 16 residues. The CDR3 nucleotides are TGTGCCTTGTGGGGGGTGCAGGAGAACCGAATTATTGGGAAACTCTTT. Protein: CALWGVQENRIIGKLF.

The chain couples TRGV9 to TRGJP. Germline values: CDR1 GITISATS, CDR2 ISYDGTV (reference sequence). There are 15 residues in the CDR3. The ends lost 3 bases at V and 8 bases at J; junction bases unmatched: 4. DNA of the CDR3: TGTGCCTTGTGGGAGTTACAGTTGGGCAAAAAAATCAAGGTATTT. As protein: CALWELQLGKKIKVF.

This clone is categorized as large. The rearrangement links TRGV9 to TRGJP. Losses at the gene ends were 3 bases for V and 4 bases for J; bases not matched to a gene: 6. The CDR3 has 17 amino acids. CDR1 and CDR2 from the germline V gene are GITISATS and ISYDGTV (reference sequence). The CDR3: CALWEIKQELGKKIKVF. DNA of the CDR3: TGTGCCTTGTGGGAGATCAAACAAGAGTTGGGCAAAAAAATCAAGGTATTT.

In its sample, this clone is large. Distinct nucleotide sequences in the sample also encode this CDR3. This chain uses TRGV9 with TRGJP. Germline CDR1 is GITISATS and CDR2 is ISYDGTV (reference sequence). With V trimmed by 1 base and J by 6 bases, 3 bases remained unmatched. The length of the CDR3 is 16 residues. CDR3 nucleotides: TGTGCCTTGTGGGAGGTTCGAGAGTTGGGCAAAAAAATCAAGGTATTT. Protein product: CALWEVRELGKKIKVF.

For this clone: A read error likely explains why the TCRdb protein, taken from a much larger clone, differs from this DNA's translation at residue 8; the protein shown is translated from the DNA. Other DNA variants within this sample encode the same CDR3. The DNA of the CDR3 is TGTGCCTTGTGGGAGGTGCACGTGTTGGGCAAAAAAATCAAGGTATTT. Amino acids: CALWEVHVLGKKIKVF. The chain links TRGV9 to TRGJP. The CDR3 covers 16 residues. Unmatched junction bases numbered 5, after V lost 0 bases and J lost 9 bases. CDR1 and CDR2 (germline): GITISATS, ISYDGTV (reference sequence).

This clone is medium-sized. Within the sample, other DNA sequences also encode this same CDR3. The chain links TRGV3 to TRGJP2. The length of the CDR3 is 15 residues. The germline gives CDR1 VTNTFY, CDR2 YDVSTARD (reference sequence). The V gene end was trimmed by 1 base and the J gene end by 4 bases; junction bases not matched to a gene: 6. The CDR3 DNA reads as TGTGCCACCTGGGACAGCAGCGTTAGTGATTGGATCAAGACGTTT. It specifies CATWDSSVSDWIKTF.

This clone was counted only a few times. The V call is TRGV9, the J call TRGJP. The V gene end was trimmed by 5 bases and the J gene end by 7 bases; junction bases not matched to a gene: 14. CDR3 length: 18 residues. Germline CDR1 is GITISATS and CDR2 is ISYDGTV (reference sequence). CDR3 sequence: CALWAGVENELGKKIKVF. DNA for the CDR3: TGTGCCTTGTGGGCCGGTGTGGAAAATGAGTTGGGCAAAAAAATCAAGGTATTT.

The chain links TRGV9 to TRGJ1 or TRGJ2. V lost 2 bases and J lost 9; bases outside the gene matches: 4. This CDR3 contains 11 residues. Germline loops: CDR1 GITISATS, CDR2 ISYDGTV (reference sequence). The CDR3 sequence is CALWEGGKKLF. CDR3 nucleotide sequence: TGTGCCTTGTGGGAGGGTGGTAAGAAACTCTTT.

By frequency in the sample, this clone is medium-sized. This specimen includes other DNA sequences encoding the same CDR3. The chain combines TRGV8 with TRGJ1 or TRGJ2. Trimming cost V 4 bases and J 0 bases; bases outside gene matches: 6. CDR1 and CDR2 (germline): VENAVY, YDSYNSRV. CDR3 size: 14 residues. The CDR3 DNA is TGTGCCACCTGGGACCCAGTGAATTATTATAAGAAACTCTTT. It yields the protein CATWDPVNYYKKLF.

By share, this clone counts as large. The V gene is TRGV8, the J gene TRGJ1 or TRGJ2. With 11 bases clipped from V and 15 bases from J, the junction kept 16 bases outside the gene matches. CDR3 length equals 10 residues. CDR1 VENAVY and CDR2 YDSYNSRV come from the germline V gene. CDR3 sequence (DNA): TGTGCCAGGAAGTATGTTCTCTTACTCTTT. Translated, it gives CARKYVLLLF.